The 29 T cell receptor beta chains below all came from one sample that was sequenced in a study of shared clonotypes between healthy human individuals. Profiled with immunoSEQ multiplex PCR; TCRdb holds only in-frame clones, not every one. The repertoire holds over a million clones, with approximately 98.5% as singletons. The sample was naive CD4+ T cells sorted from blood. Subset noted: CD45RA+ positively selected. The receptor source for this set is a man aged 25 to 40 in good health.

The rearrangement links TRBV10-1 to TRBJ2-5, with TRBD2 identical over 10 bases. J gave up 2 bases and V 7 bases, and 10 bases lay outside the gene matches. The CDR3 runs 16 residues. Germline V gives CDR1 WNHNN, CDR2 SYGVQD (reference sequence). The chain's CDR3 is CASNLNGLAVQETQYF. In DNA, the CDR3 is TGCGCCAGCAACCTGAACGGACTAGCGGTTCAAGAGACCCAGTACTTC.

The V gene is TRBV7-9, the J gene TRBJ2-7; TRBD2 might be the D (7 bases). Germline V gene lookup returns CDR1 SEHNR and CDR2 FQNEAQ (reference sequence). The CDR3 has 15 residues. Trimming took off 5 bases at V and 7 bases at J, with 21 bases between the two ends. CDR3 sequence reads: CASSPIIVGGREQYF. The CDR3 coding sequence is TGTGCCAGCAGCCCAATTATCGTGGGGGGGCGAGAGCAGTACTTC.

The chain couples TRBV11-2 to TRBJ1-1; a weak D match, TRBD1 (6 bases). V was cut by 5 bases and J by 0 bases, with 13 bases left in between. The CDR3 length is 15 residues. Germline V gene data show CDR1 as SGHAT and CDR2 as FQNNGV. CDR3 protein: CASSIKGGMNTEAFF. DNA for the CDR3: TGTGCCAGCAGCATCAAGGGGGGCATGAACACTGAAGCTTTCTTT.

The rearrangement joins TRBV18 to TRBJ1-1; TRBD1 agrees at 7 bases. CDR1 is KGHSH and CDR2 is LQKENI in the germline V gene. V lost 8 bases and J lost 1; bases outside the gene matches: 7. This CDR3 has 14 amino acids. The CDR3: CASLQGGWNTEAFF. The CDR3 coding sequence is TGTGCCAGCCTCCAGGGGGGCTGGAACACTGAAGCTTTCTTT.

The V call is TRBV10-1, the J call TRBJ2-7; 9 nucleotides agree with TRBD2. In germline, CDR1 is WNHNN, CDR2 SYGVQD (reference sequence). V trimming: 0 bases; J trimming: 3 bases; junction bases outside the gene matches: 3. There are 15 residues in the CDR3. CDR3 amino acids: CASSESASGNYEQYF. In DNA form, the CDR3 reads TGCGCCAGCAGTGAGTCTGCTAGCGGGAACTACGAGCAGTACTTC.

V is TRBV20-1 and J is TRBJ1-3; D ambiguous. The CDR3 runs 10 residues. Trimming removed 6 bases from V and 6 bases from J, with 6 bases in between. The germline V gene encodes CDR1 DFQATT and CDR2 SNEGSKA (reference sequence). For the CDR3, the DNA is TGCAGTGCCCTTTTAAACACCATATATTTT. The encoded protein is CSALLNTIYF.

The chain couples TRBV30 to TRBJ2-7; 10 positions match TRBD2. The trim removed 1 base at V and 2 bases at J, leaving 8 bases unmatched. The CDR3 is made up of 16 amino acids. Germline CDR1 GTSNPN, CDR2 SVGIG (reference sequence). DNA for the CDR3: TGTGCCTGGAGTGCAATTAGAACTAGCGGGACCTACGAGCAGTACTTC. This codes for CAWSAIRTSGTYEQYF.

CDR3 coding DNA: TGTGCCAGCAGCTTATTTCAGAGGAACAGGGGCCAAGAGACCCAGTACTTC. Encoded protein: CASSLFQRNRGQETQYF. The chain couples TRBV7-8 to TRBJ2-5; TRBD1 agrees at 7 bases. This CDR3 is built from 17 residues. V lost 2 bases and J lost 1; bases outside the gene matches: 10. Germline V CDR1 and CDR2: SGHVS, FQNEAQ.

The chain uses TRBV28 and TRBJ2-2; D ambiguous. Germline lookup yields CDR1 MDHEN and CDR2 SYDVKM. Trimming stripped 7 bases from V and 7 bases from J, with 13 bases between. The CDR3 loop spans 13 amino acids. For the CDR3, the DNA is TGTGCCAGCACCAAGGGATTCGGCGGGGAGCTGTTTTTT. Translating it yields CASTKGFGGELFF.

The rearrangement joins TRBV19 to TRBJ1-4; possible D gene TRBD1, 6 bases. V gave up 9 bases and J gave up 5 bases, with 22 bases separating them. The CDR3 consists of 16 residues. Per germline, CDR1 LNHDA and CDR2 SQIVND (reference sequence). Here the CDR3 DNA reads TGTGCCAGCCTTAAGAGGACCGGGACAAGAAATGAAAAACTGTTTTTT. Protein sequence: CASLKRTGTRNEKLFF.

The chain couples TRBV2 to TRBJ2-2; 8 bases map to TRBD2. Germline lookup yields CDR1 SNHLY and CDR2 FYNNEI. Unmatched junction bases numbered 3, after V lost 7 bases and J lost 5 bases. CDR3 length: 13 residues. This chain's CDR3 is CASIVAGTGELFF. CDR3 sequence (DNA): TGTGCCAGCATCGTAGCGGGGACCGGGGAGCTGTTTTTT.

The chain has TRBV28 and TRBJ1-1, with D unclear. The germline gives CDR1 MDHEN, CDR2 SYDVKM. The V end lost 5 bases, the J end lost 5 bases, and 9 bases lay between the germline ends. This CDR3 has 12 residues. The CDR3 reads CASSVARTEAFF. CDR3 sequence (DNA): TGTGCCAGCAGTGTGGCGAGGACTGAAGCTTTCTTT.

The chain joins TRBV30 to TRBJ2-1; the D call may be TRBD1 or TRBD2 (5 bases each). The CDR3 runs to 12 residues. Between the trimmed V and J ends, which lost 7 bases and 9 bases, there was a span of 16 bases. Germline V gene data show CDR1 as GTSNPN and CDR2 as SVGIG (reference sequence). This CDR3 reads CASSTGPGEQFF. CDR3 nucleotides: TGTGCCTCCTCCACGGGACCGGGTGAGCAGTTCTTC.

Notes on this clone: Other nucleotide sequences in the sample specify the same CDR3. The chain uses TRBV7-9 and TRBJ2-3, with D hard to call. The V end lost 5 bases, the J end lost 2 bases, and 5 bases lay between the germline ends. CDR3 size: 12 residues. Germline V lookup: CDR1 SEHNR, CDR2 FQNEAQ (reference sequence). The CDR3 sequence: CASSPPTDTQYF. The DNA of the CDR3 is TGTGCCAGCAGCCCGCCCACAGATACGCAGTATTTT.

The rearrangement uses TRBV6-1 and TRBJ2-7; TRBD2 matches 9 bases. CDR3 length: 15 amino acids. V dropped 6 bases and J dropped 0; count of bases not matched to a gene: 6. From germline, CDR1 is MNHNS and CDR2 SASEGT. As DNA, the CDR3 is TGTGCCAGCAGCCGGACTAGCGCAGACTCCTACGAGCAGTACTTC. Translating it yields CASSRTSADSYEQYF.

The gene calls are TRBV6-5 and TRBJ2-3; D possibly corresponds to TRBD1 (5 bases). The CDR3 consists of 14 residues. The germline V and J ends were trimmed by 9 bases and 2 bases, with 15 bases remaining between them. Germline CDR1 MNHEY, CDR2 SVGAGI. CDR3 residues: CASQRTPHTDTQYF. In DNA form, the CDR3 reads TGTGCCAGTCAGAGGACACCCCACACAGATACGCAGTATTTT.

V usage is TRBV7-9 and J usage is TRBJ2-7; TRBD1 agrees at 9 bases. Germline CDR1 is SEHNR and CDR2 is FQNEAQ (reference sequence). This CDR3 comprises 15 residues. The trim removed 5 bases at V and 4 bases at J, leaving 9 bases unmatched. CDR3 amino acids: CASSDKGQGAYEQYF. The CDR3 DNA is TGTGCCAGCAGCGACAAGGGACAGGGAGCTTACGAGCAGTACTTC.

The CDR3 nucleotides read TGTGCTAGTGGTTTGGCCACAACAGGGGGCAGCCCTGAAAAACTGTTTTTT. Its translation: CASGLATTGGSPEKLFF. The chain couples TRBV12-5 to TRBJ1-4, with 9 bases matching TRBD1. The CDR3 has 17 amino acids. Germline values: CDR1 LGHNT, CDR2 FRNRAP. The trim removed 1 base at V and 7 bases at J, leaving 10 bases unmatched.

The rearrangement joins TRBV5-1 to TRBJ2-1; either TRBD1 or TRBD2 may fit D (5 bases each). Germline V lookup: CDR1 SGHRS, CDR2 YFSETQ. The germline V and J ends were trimmed by 1 base and 6 bases, with 8 bases remaining between them. The CDR3 contains 13 residues. As DNA, the CDR3 is TGCGCCAGCAGCTTGTGGGACGGCAATGAGCAGTTCTTC. Protein sequence: CASSLWDGNEQFF.

The chain carries TRBV13 and TRBJ2-7; 9 positions match TRBD2. The CDR3 consists of 15 residues. Germline CDR1 is PRHDT and CDR2 is FYEKMQ (reference sequence). Germline trimming cut 5 bases from V and 0 bases from J; bases unmatched to any gene: 5. The CDR3 DNA reads as TGTGCCAGCAGCAAAACTAGCGGGTCCTCCTACGAGCAGTACTTC. This encodes CASSKTSGSSYEQYF.

V and J are TRBV7-2 and TRBJ2-1; 16 bases map to TRBD2. CDR1 is SGHTA and CDR2 is FQGNSA in the germline V gene. With 5 bases clipped from V and 7 bases from J, the junction kept 8 bases outside the gene matches. This CDR3 comprises 17 residues. Here the CDR3 DNA reads TGTGCCAGCAGCCCGCGAGGGGGACTAGCGGGAGGGAATGAGCAGTTCTTC. Protein: CASSPRGGLAGGNEQFF.

V usage is TRBV29-1 and J usage is TRBJ1-4; possibly TRBD1 for D (5 bases). This CDR3 contains 12 residues. The ends were cut back, 6 bases at V and 3 bases at J, with 8 bases in the middle. Germline lookup yields CDR1 SQVTM and CDR2 ANQGSEA. The CDR3 is CSVKGPNEKLFF. In DNA form, the CDR3 reads TGCAGCGTAAAGGGGCCTAATGAAAAACTGTTTTTT.

The rearrangement joins TRBV7-9 to TRBJ1-2, with TRBD1 as a possible D gene (5 bases). The germline V gene has CDR1 SEHNR and CDR2 FQNEAQ (reference sequence). V dropped 0 bases and J dropped 2 bases, with 10 bases sitting between them. The CDR3 loop spans 15 amino acids. CDR3 DNA: TGTGCCAGCAGCTTAGCAATGGGGGAAAACTATGGCTACACCTTC. Translated: CASSLAMGENYGYTF.

The chain uses TRBV11-2 and TRBJ1-2, with TRBD1 matching over 8 bases. Germline trimming cut 5 bases from V and 0 bases from J; bases unmatched to any gene: 8. CDR1 is SGHAT and CDR2 is FQNNGV in the germline V gene. The CDR3 runs to 16 residues. The DNA for the CDR3 is TGTGCCAGCAGCATAGGACAGGGTCGGACTAACTATGGCTACACCTTC. This codes for CASSIGQGRTNYGYTF.

V usage is TRBV5-1 and J usage is TRBJ2-2, with D hard to call. Trimming shortened V by 1 base and J by 5 bases, and 12 bases separated the two germline ends. This CDR3 comprises 15 residues. Germline loops: CDR1 SGHRS, CDR2 YFSETQ. CDR3 nucleotide sequence: TGCGCCAGCAGCTTGCCGGGTTTGGGGACCGGGGAGCTGTTTTTT. It is translated as CASSLPGLGTGELFF. Using reference TRBV5-1 and TRBJ2-2 for the parts outside the CDR3, the full variable domain is KAGVTQTPRYLIKTRGQQVTLSCSPISGHRSVSWYQQTPGQGLQFLFEYFSETQRNKGNFPGRFSGRQFSNSRSEMNVSTLELGDSALYLCASSLPGLGTGELFFGEGSRLTVL.

This clone was detected once. The chain carries TRBV5-1 and TRBJ2-7; no reliable D call. This CDR3 spans 11 amino acids. CDR1 and CDR2 from the germline V gene are SGHRS and YFSETQ. V lost 0 bases and J 10 bases, leaving 8 bases between the germline ends. The CDR3 region is CASSLEGRQYF. CDR3 in DNA: TGCGCCAGCAGCTTGGAGGGCCGACAGTACTTC.

This chain joins TRBV7-2 and TRBJ2-3; no reliable D call. Per germline, CDR1 SGHTA and CDR2 FQGNSA. The CDR3 consists of 15 residues. V shed 2 bases and J shed 1 base, with 10 bases lying between them. The CDR3 spells CASSLLAAGTDTQYF. CDR3 DNA: TGTGCCAGCAGCTTATTGGCAGCCGGCACAGATACGCAGTATTTT.

This chain connects TRBV6-5 to TRBJ2-1, with 7 bases aligning to TRBD2. The CDR3 is made up of 15 amino acids. Germline lookup yields CDR1 MNHEY and CDR2 SVGAGI. The V gene end was trimmed by 5 bases and the J gene end by 4 bases; junction bases not matched to a gene: 8. The CDR3 loop reads CASSRTRSLYNEQFF. In nucleotides, the CDR3 is TGTGCCAGCAGTAGGACTAGGTCCCTTTACAATGAGCAGTTCTTC.

The chain's CDR3 is CASRRDRPYEQYF. CDR3 DNA sequence: TGTGCCAGCAGGCGGGACAGACCCTACGAGCAGTACTTC. V and J are TRBV6-1 and TRBJ2-7; TRBD1 is a possible D gene (7 bases). Germline-derived CDR1 and CDR2 are MNHNS and SASEGT. The length of the CDR3 is 13 residues. V was trimmed by 6 bases and J by 2 bases, leaving 11 bases between them.